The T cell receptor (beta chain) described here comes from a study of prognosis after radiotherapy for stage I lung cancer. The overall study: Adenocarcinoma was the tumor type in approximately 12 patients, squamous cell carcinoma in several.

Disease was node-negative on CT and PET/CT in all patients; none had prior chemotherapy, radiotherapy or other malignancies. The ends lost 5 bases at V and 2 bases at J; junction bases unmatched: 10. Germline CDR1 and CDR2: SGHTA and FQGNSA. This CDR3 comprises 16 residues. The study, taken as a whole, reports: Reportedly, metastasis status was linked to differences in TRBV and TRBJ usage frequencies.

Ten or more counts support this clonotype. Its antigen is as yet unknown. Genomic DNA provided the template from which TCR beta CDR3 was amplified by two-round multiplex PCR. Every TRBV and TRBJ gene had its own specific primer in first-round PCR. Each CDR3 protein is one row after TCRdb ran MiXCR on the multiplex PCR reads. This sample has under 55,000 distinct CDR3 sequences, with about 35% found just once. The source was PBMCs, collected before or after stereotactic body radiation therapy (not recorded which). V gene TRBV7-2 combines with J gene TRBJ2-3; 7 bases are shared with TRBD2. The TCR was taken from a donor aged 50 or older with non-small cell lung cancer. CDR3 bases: TGTGCCAGCAGCACACCGGGACTACTATTCACAGATACGCAGTATTTT. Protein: CASSTPGLLFTDTQYF.